This T cell receptor (beta chain) comes out of a study of T cell responses to AZD1222 COVID-19 vaccine. Doses given second, at about 4 or about 12 weeks, were pooled. This CDR3 region has 16 residues. V shed 10 bases and J shed 5 bases, with 27 bases lying between them. The germline CDR1 and CDR2 sequences are SGHAT and FQNNGV. The table lists this clone with a few counts. Its matching antigen is unknown. Sequencing used immunoSEQ multiplex PCR; TCRdb keeps in-frame clones, though not all of them. The sample has 100,000 to 120,000 clones; approximately 94% are singletons. The study's findings and limits: Researchers took repertoire samples only after the peak T cell response had come. As reported, nearly half of all spike-specific TCRs target variant regions that are unmutated. Spike-specific TCR breadth and depth were elevated following two AZD1222 doses.

The sequenced sample was peripheral blood, obtained 28 days after the second AZD1222 dose. V is TRBV11-2 and J is TRBJ2-7; weak D call: TRBD1 (8 bases). This clonotype originated in an adult who received the AZD1222 COVID-19 vaccine. CDR3: CATGPTYRGGSHEQYF. CDR3 bases: TGTGCCACCGGCCCCACATACAGGGGGGGGAGCCACGAGCAGTACTTC.